This T cell receptor (beta chain) was sequenced in a study of blood T cell repertoires in COVID-19. Study-wide background: The United States, Italy and Spain were the sources of the acute and convalescent COVID-19 samples. Sample material is recorded as cDNA or gDNA derived from T cells, B-cell-depleted T cells, or PBMCs.

In the original processing: Researchers report that nucleated cell counts were estimated from reference gene primer amplification. Profiled with immunoSEQ multiplex PCR; TCRdb holds only in-frame clones, not every one. D and trimming come from the DNA, and the V and J calls and clone size come from that table. The sample carries just over 650,000 clones, 85% to 90% recorded once. The V and J ends lost 0 bases and 8 bases, in that order; junction bases with no gene match: 10. The V gene's germline CDR1 is SGHDN and CDR2 FVKESK. The CDR3 contains 18 residues. The material sequenced was peripheral blood. The J gene is TRBJ1-6, the V gene TRBV14; TRBD1 matches 10 bases. The sequence came from a woman younger than 30 with acute or convalescent COVID-19. The CDR3 sequence: CASSQDKGSGTGDSPLHF. CDR3 nucleotide sequence: TGTGCCAGCAGCCAAGATAAGGGATCCGGGACAGGGGATTCACCCCTCCACTTT.